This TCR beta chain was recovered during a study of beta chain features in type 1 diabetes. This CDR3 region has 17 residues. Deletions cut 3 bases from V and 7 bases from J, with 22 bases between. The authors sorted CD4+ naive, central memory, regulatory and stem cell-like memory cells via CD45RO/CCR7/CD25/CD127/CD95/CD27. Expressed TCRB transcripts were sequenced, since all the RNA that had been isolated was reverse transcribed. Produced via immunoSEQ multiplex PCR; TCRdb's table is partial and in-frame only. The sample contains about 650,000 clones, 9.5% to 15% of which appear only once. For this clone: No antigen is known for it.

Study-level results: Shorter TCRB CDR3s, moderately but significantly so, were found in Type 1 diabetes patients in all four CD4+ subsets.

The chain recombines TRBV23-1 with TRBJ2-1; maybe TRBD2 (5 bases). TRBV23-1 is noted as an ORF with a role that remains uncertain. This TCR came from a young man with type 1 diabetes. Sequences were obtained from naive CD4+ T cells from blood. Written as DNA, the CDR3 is TGCGCCAGCAGTCACTACACCACTAGAAAAAAGAGTAATGAGCAGTTCTTC. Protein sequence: CASSHYTTRKKSNEQFF.